The following is a T cell receptor (beta chain) sequence with its context. What it binds is not known. Trimming at V came to 4 bases and at J to 0 bases, leaving 8 bases not matched to a gene. CDR1 LGHNA and CDR2 YNFKEQ come from the germline V gene. There are 18 residues in the CDR3. These data come from a study of T cells in tumors after PD-1 blockade. The table came from immunoSEQ multiplex PCR; TCRdb's copy has only in-frame clones and leaves some out. The sample carries about 12,000 clones, 63% recorded once. Study-level points and caveats: Squamous carcinoma: roughly 48% of expanded exhausted clones novel, versus around 29% of other expanded CD8+ clones. Some novel exhausted tumor clones appeared in pre-treatment blood, suggesting peripheral recruitment.

The sequencing used tumor tissue, collected before anti-PD-1 treatment. This chain joins TRBV4-2 and TRBJ2-7; the match to TRBD2 covers 14 bases. The clonotype originates from a human donor with cutaneous squamous cell carcinoma. CDR3 protein: CASSRQPGTSGSSYEQYF. The CDR3 bases are TGTGCCAGCAGCCGCCAGCCCGGGACTAGCGGGAGCTCCTACGAGCAGTACTTC.